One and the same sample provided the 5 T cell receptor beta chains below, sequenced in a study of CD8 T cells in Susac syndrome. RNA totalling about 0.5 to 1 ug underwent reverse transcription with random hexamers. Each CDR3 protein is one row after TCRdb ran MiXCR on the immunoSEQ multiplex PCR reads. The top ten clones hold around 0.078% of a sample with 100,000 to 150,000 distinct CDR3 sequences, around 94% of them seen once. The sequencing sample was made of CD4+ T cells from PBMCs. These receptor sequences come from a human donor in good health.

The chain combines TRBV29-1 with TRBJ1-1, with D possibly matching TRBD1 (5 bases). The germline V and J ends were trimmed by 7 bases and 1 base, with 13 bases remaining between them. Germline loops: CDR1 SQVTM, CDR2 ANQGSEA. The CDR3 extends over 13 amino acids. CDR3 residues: CSGRFDRNTEAFF. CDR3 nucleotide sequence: TGCAGCGGGCGATTTGACAGGAACACTGAAGCTTTCTTT.

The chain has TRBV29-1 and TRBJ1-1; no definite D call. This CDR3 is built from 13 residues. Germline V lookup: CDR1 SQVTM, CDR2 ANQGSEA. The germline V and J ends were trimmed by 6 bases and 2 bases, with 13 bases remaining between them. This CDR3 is CSVRAGDNTEAFF. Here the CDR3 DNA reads TGCAGCGTACGGGCAGGAGACAACACTGAAGCTTTCTTT.

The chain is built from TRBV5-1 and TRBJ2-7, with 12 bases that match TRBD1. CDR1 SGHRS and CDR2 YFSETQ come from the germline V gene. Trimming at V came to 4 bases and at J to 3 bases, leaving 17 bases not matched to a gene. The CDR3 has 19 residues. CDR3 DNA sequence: TGCGCCAGCAGCCCAGCCGGGACAGGGGGCTCGCCCGCCTTCTACGAGCAGTACTTC. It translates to CASSPAGTGGSPAFYEQYF.

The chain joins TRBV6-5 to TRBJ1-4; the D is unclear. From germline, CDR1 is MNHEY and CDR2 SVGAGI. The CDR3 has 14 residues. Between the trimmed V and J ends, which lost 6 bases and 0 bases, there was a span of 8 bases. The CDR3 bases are TGTGCCAGCAGACGGGCCTCAACTAATGAAAAACTGTTTTTT. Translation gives CASRRASTNEKLFF.

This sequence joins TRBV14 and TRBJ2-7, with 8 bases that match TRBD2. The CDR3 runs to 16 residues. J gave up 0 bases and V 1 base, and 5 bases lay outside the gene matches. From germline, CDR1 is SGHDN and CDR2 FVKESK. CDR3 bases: TGTGCCAGCAGCCAAGCCCAACTAGCGGCCTCCTACGAGCAGTACTTC. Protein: CASSQAQLAASYEQYF.